This T cell receptor (beta chain) came from a study of blood T cell repertoires in COVID-19. Study summary: Sites across the United States, Italy and Spain contributed samples from acute and convalescent COVID-19. PBMCs, B-cell-depleted T cells, or T cells provided the cDNA or gDNA that made up the material.

The CDR3 is 14 residues long. V was clipped by 2 bases and J by 7 bases, with 16 bases between them. The germline V gene encodes CDR1 SGHNT and CDR2 YYREEE (reference sequence). How the authors handled the data: How many nucleated cells were present was estimated from reference gene primer amplification. Produced via immunoSEQ multiplex PCR; TCRdb's table is partial and in-frame only. That table gives V, J and clone size, and the DNA gave D and trimming. The sample holds some 300,000 clones; roughly 80% are singletons and the top ten take about 4%. The V call is TRBV5-4, the J call TRBJ2-7, with D possibly matching TRBD1 (6 bases). The specimen sequenced was peripheral blood. The clonotype comes from a woman between 50 and 59 years old with active or convalescent COVID-19. CDR3 coding DNA: TGTGCCAGCAGCTTACCCGGGACACACTTGGAGCAGTACTTC. Protein: CASSLPGTHLEQYF.